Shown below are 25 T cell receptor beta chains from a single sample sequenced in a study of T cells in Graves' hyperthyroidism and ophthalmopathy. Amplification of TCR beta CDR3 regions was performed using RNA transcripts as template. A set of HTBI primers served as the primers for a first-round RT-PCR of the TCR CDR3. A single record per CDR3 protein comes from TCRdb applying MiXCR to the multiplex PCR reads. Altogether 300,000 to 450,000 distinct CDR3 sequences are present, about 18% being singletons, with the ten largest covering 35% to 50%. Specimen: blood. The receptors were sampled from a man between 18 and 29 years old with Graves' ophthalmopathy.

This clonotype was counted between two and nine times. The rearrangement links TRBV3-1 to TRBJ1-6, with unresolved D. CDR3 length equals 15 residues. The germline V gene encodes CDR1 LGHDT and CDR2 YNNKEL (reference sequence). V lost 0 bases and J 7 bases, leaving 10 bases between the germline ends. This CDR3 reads CASSQEGLGNSPLHF. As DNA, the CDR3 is TGTGCCAGCAGCCAAGAGGGTCTCGGGAATTCACCCCTCCACTTT.

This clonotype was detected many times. This CDR3 reads CASSTAGNEQFF. The CDR3 nucleotides are TGTGCCAGCTCTACGGCAGGCAATGAGCAGTTCTTC. The rearrangement links TRBV18 to TRBJ2-1; D uncertain. From germline, CDR1 is KGHSH and CDR2 LQKENI. The germline V and J ends were trimmed by 6 bases and 6 bases, with 9 bases remaining between them. CDR3 size: 12 residues. The complete variable domain, with remaining parts taken from reference TRBV18 and TRBJ2-1, reads NAGVMQNPRHLVRRRGQEARLRCSPMKGHSHVYWYRQLPEEGLKFMVYLQKENIIDESGMPKERFSAEFPKEGPSILRIQQVVRGDSAAYFCASSTAGNEQFFGPGTRLTVL.

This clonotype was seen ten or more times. The CDR3 region is CASSFGGNTEAFF. In DNA, the CDR3 is TGCGCCAGCAGCTTTGGGGGCAACACTGAAGCTTTCTTT. V is TRBV5-1 and J is TRBJ1-1; possibly TRBD1 for D (6 bases). Germline V lookup: CDR1 SGHRS, CDR2 YFSETQ. Trimming shortened V by 2 bases and J by 2 bases, and 7 bases separated the two germline ends. The CDR3 covers 13 residues.

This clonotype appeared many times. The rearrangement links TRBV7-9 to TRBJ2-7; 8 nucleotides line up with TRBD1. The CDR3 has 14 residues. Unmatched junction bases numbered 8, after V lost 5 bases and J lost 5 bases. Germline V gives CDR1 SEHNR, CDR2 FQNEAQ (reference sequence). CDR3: CASSHRDRKHEQYF. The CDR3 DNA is TGTGCCAGCAGCCACCGGGACAGGAAGCACGAGCAGTACTTC. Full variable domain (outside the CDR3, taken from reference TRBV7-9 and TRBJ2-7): DTGVSQNPRHKITKRGQNVTFRCDPISEHNRLYWYRQTLGQGPEFLTYFQNEAQLEKSRLLSDRFSAERPKGSFSTLEIQRTEQGDSAMYLCASSHRDRKHEQYFGPGTRLTVT.

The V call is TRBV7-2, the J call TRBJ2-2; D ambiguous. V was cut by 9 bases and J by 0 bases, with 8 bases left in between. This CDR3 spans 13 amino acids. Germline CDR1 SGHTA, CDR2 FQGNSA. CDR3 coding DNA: TGTGCCAGGGAACTAACGAACACCGGGGAGCTGTTTTTT. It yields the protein CARELTNTGELFF.

The CDR3 loop reads CASSREEALDTGELFF. The CDR3 DNA is TGTGCCAGCAGCAGGGAGGAGGCACTTGACACCGGGGAGCTGTTTTTT. The chain has TRBV5-8 and TRBJ2-2; D might be TRBD2 (6 bases). The ends were cut back, 4 bases at V and 3 bases at J, with 16 bases in the middle. Germline V gene sequence: CDR1 SGHTS, CDR2 YDEGEE. This CDR3 has 16 amino acids. Combining the CDR3 with reference TRBV5-8 and TRBJ2-2 gives the whole variable domain EAGVTQSPTHLIKTRGQQATLRCSPISGHTSVYWYQQALGLGLQFLLWYDEGEERNRGNFPPRFSGRQFPNYSSELNVNALELEDSALYLCASSREEALDTGELFFGEGSRLTVL.

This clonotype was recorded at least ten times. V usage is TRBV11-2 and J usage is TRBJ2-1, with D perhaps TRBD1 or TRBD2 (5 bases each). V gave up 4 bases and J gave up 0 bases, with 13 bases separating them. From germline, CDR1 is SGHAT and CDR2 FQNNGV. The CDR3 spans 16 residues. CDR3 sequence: CASSSGTLSSYNEQFF. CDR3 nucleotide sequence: TGTGCCAGCAGCTCCGGGACGCTAAGCTCCTACAATGAGCAGTTCTTC.

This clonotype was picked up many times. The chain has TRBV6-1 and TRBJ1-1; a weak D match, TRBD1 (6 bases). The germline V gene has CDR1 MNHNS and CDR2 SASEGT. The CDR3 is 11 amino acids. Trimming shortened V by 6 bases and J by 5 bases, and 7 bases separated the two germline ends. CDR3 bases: TGTGCCAGCAGACAGGGAACTGAAGCTTTCTTT. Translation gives CASRQGTEAFF.

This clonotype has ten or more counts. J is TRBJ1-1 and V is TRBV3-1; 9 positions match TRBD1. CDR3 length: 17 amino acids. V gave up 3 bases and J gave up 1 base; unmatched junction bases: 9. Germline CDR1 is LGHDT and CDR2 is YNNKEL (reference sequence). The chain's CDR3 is CASSQDTGGAKNTEAFF. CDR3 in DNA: TGTGCCAGCAGCCAGGACACAGGGGGCGCGAAGAACACTGAAGCTTTCTTT.

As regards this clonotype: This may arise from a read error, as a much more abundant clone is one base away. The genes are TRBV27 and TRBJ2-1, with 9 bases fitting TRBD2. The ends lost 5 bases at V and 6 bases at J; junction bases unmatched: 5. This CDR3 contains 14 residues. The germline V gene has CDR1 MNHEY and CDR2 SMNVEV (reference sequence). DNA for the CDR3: TGTGCCAGCAGTGACCTTAGCGGGGGCAATGAGCAGTTCTTC. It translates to CASSDLSGGNEQFF.

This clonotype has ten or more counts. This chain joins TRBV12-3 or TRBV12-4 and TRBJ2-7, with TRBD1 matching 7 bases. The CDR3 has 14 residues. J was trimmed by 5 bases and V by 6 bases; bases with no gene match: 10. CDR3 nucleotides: TGTGCCAGCAGCTATACAGGGGAGTACCACGAGCAGTACTTC. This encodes CASSYTGEYHEQYF.

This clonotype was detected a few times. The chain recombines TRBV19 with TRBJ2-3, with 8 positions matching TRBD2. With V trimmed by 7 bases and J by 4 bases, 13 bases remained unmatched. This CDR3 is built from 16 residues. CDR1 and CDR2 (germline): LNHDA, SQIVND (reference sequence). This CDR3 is CASTPRLAGSSDTQYF. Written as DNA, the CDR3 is TGTGCCAGTACTCCTAGATTAGCGGGGTCCTCAGATACGCAGTATTTT. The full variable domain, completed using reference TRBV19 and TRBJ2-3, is DGGITQSPKYLFRKEGQNVTLSCEQNLNHDAMYWYRQDPGQGLRLIYYSQIVNDFQKGDIAEGYSVSREKKESFPLTVTSAQKNPTAFYLCASTPRLAGSSDTQYFGPGTRLTVL.

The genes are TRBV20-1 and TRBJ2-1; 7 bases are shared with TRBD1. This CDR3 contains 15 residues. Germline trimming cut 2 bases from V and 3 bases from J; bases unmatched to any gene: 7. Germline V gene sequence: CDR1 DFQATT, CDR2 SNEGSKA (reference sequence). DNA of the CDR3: TGCAGTGCTAGAAGAGTACAGGGGCGCTACAATGAGCAGTTCTTC. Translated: CSARRVQGRYNEQFF.

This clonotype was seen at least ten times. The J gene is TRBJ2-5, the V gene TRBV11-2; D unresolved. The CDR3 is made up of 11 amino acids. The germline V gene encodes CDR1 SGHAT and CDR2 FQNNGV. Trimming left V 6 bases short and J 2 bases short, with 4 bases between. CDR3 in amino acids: CASREQETQYF. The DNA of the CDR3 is TGTGCCAGCAGAGAACAAGAGACCCAGTACTTC.

Here the CDR3 reads CASSVTLGTEAFF. The CDR3 DNA sequence: TGTGCCAGCAGTGTTACCTTGGGCACTGAAGCTTTCTTT. The J gene is TRBJ1-1, the V gene TRBV6-4; no clear D. V lost 4 bases, J lost 4 bases, and 10 bases lay in between. This CDR3 contains 13 residues. From germline, CDR1 is MRHNA and CDR2 SNTAGT.

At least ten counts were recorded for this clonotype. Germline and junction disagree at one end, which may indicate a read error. CDR3 sequence (DNA): TGTGCCAGCTCGCCCGACAGGGCTAGCAAACAGCCCCAGCATTTT. Its protein product is CASSPDRASKQPQHF. The chain uses TRBV18 and TRBJ1-5; 7 bases map to TRBD1. CDR1 KGHSH and CDR2 LQKENI come from the germline V gene. CDR3 length equals 15 residues.

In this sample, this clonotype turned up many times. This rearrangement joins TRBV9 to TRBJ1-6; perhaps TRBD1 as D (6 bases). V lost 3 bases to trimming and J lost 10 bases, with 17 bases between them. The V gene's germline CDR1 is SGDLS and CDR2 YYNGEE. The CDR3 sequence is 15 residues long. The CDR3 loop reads CASSETGWWGSPLHF. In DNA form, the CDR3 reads TGTGCCAGCAGCGAGACAGGCTGGTGGGGCTCACCCCTCCACTTT.

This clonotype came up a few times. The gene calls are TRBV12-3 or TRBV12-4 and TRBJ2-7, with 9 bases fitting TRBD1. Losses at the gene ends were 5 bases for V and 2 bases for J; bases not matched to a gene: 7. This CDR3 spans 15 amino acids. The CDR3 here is CASSPSGQGTYEQYF. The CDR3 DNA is TGTGCCAGCAGTCCCTCAGGACAGGGGACCTACGAGCAGTACTTC.

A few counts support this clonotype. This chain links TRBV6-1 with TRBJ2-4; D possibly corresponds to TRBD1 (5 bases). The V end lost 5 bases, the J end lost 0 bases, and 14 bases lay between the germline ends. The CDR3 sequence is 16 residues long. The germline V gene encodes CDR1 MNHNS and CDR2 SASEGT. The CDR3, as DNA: TGTGCCAGCAGTTCAAACAGGTTGACAGCCAAAAACATTCAGTACTTC. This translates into CASSSNRLTAKNIQYF.

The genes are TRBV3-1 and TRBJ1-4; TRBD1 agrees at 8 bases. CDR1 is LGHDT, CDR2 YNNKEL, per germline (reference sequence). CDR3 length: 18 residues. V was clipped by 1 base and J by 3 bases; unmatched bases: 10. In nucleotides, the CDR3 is TGTGCCAGCAGCCAAGGGGCGGCACAGGGGGGACCTAATGAAAAACTGTTTTTT. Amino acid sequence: CASSQGAAQGGPNEKLFF. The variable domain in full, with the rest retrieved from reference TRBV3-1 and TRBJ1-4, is DTAVSQTPKYLVTQMGNDKSIKCEQNLGHDTMYWYKQDSKKFLKIMFSYNNKELIINETVPNRFSPKSPDKAHLNLHINSLELGDSAVYFCASSQGAAQGGPNEKLFFGSGTQLSVL.

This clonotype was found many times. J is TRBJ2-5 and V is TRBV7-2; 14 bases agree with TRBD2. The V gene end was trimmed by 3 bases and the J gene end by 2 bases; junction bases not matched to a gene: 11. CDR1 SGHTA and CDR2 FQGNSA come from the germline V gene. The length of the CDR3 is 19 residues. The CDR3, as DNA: TGTGCCAGCAGCTTCAGCCCCGGGACTAGCGGGGGTTTACAAGAGACCCAGTACTTC. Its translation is CASSFSPGTSGGLQETQYF. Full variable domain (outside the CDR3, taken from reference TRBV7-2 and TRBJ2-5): GAGVSQSPSNKVTEKGKDVELRCDPISGHTALYWYRQSLGQGLEFLIYFQGNSAPDKSGLPSDRFSAERTGGSVSTLTIQRTQQEDSAVYLCASSFSPGTSGGLQETQYFGPGTRLLVL.

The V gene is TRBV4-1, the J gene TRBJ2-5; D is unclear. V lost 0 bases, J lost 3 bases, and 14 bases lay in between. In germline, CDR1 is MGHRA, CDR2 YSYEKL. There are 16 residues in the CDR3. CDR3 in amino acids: CASSQDSLDLEETQYF. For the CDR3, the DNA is TGCGCCAGCAGCCAAGATAGTTTAGACCTAGAAGAGACCCAGTACTTC.

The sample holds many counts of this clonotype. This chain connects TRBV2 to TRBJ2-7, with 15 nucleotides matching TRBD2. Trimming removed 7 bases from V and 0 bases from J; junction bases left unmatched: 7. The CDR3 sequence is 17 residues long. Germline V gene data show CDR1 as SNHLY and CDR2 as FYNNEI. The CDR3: CASIRTSGGDSSYEQYF. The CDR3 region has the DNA TGTGCCAGCATCAGGACTAGCGGGGGGGATAGCTCCTACGAGCAGTACTTC.

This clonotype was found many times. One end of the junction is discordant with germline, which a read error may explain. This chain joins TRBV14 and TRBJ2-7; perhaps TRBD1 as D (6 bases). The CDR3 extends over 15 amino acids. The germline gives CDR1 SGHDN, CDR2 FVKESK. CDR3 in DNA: TGTGCCAGCAGCCAAGTGGAGACAGGTCCCTACGGGCAGTACTTC. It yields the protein CASSQVETGPYGQYF.

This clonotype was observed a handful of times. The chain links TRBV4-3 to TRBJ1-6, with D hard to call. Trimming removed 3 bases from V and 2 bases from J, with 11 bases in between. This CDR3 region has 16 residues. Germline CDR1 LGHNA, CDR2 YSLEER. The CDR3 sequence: CASSQEYAAYNSPLHF. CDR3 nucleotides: TGCGCCAGCAGCCAGGAATATGCGGCCTATAATTCACCCCTCCACTTT.